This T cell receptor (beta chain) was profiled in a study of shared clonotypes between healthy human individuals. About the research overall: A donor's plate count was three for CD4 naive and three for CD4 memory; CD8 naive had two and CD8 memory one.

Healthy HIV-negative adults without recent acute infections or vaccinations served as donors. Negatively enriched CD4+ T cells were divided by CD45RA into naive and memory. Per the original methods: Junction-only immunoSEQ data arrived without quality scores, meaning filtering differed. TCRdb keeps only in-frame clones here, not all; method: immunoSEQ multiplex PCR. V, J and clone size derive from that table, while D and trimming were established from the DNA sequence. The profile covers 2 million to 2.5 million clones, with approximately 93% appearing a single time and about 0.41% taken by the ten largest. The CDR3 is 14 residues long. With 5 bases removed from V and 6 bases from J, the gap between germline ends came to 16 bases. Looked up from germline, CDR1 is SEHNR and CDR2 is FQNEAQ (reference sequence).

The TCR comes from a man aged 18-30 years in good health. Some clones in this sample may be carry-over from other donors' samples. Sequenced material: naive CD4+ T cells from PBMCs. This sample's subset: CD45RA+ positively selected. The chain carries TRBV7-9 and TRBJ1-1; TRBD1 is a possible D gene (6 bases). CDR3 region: CASSTGQIGAEAFF. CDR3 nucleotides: TGTGCCAGCAGCACCGGACAGATAGGGGCTGAAGCTTTCTTT.